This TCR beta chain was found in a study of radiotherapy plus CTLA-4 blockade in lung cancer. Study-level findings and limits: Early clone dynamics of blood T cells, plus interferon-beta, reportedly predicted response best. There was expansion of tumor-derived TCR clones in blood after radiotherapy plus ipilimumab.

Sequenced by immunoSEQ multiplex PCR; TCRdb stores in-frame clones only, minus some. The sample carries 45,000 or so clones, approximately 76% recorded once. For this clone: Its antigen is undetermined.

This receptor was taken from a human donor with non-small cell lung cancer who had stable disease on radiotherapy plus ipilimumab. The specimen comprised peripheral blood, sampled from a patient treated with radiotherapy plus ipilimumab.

CDR3 protein: CASSQVLNRPYEQYF. In DNA, the CDR3 is TGTGCCAGCAGCCAAGTTTTGAACAGACCCTACGAGCAGTACTTC. The V and J genes are TRBV14 and TRBJ2-7; D remains unclear. Trimming pared 1 base from V and 2 bases from J, leaving 12 bases between. Per germline, CDR1 SGHDN and CDR2 FVKESK. The CDR3 sequence is 15 residues long.